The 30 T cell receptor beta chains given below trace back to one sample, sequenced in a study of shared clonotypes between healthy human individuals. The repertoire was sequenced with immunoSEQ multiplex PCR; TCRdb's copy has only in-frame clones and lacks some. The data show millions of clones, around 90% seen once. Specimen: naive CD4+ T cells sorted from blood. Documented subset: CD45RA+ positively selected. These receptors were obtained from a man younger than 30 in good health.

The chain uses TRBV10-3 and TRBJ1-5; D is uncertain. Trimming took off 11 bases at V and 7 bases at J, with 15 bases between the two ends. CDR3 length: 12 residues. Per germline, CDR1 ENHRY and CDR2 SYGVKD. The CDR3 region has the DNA TGTGCCGTCGGATGGGAGAGACAGCCCCAGCATTTT. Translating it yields CAVGWERQPQHF.

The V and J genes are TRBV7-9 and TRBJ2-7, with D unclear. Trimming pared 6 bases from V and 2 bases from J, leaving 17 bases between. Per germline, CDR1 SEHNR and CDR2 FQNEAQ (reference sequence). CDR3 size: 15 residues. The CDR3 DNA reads TGTGCCAGCAGTCCTGGCGGTTTTGGGGCCTACGAGCAGTACTTC. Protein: CASSPGGFGAYEQYF.

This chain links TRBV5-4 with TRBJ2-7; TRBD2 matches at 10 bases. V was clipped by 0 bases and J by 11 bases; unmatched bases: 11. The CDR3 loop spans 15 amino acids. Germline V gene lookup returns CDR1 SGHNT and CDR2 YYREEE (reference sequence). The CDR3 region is CASSLGGLAGDKEYF. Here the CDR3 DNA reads TGTGCCAGCAGCTTGGGTGGGCTAGCGGGAGACAAAGAGTACTTC.

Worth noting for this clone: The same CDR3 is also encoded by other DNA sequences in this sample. The CDR3: CASSPLSYEQYF. CDR3 in DNA: TGTGCCAGCAGCCCCCTCTCCTACGAGCAGTACTTC. V is TRBV7-9 and J is TRBJ2-7; D is uncertain. The CDR3 sequence is 12 residues long. Trimming removed 5 bases at V and 0 bases at J, with 5 bases between. Germline loops: CDR1 SEHNR, CDR2 FQNEAQ (reference sequence).

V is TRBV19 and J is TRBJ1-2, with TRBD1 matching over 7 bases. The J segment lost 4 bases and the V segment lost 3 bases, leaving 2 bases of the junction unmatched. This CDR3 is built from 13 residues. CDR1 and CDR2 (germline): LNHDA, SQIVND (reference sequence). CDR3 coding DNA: TGTGCCAGTAGTATGCAGGGGGGCTATGGCTACACCTTC. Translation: CASSMQGGYGYTF.

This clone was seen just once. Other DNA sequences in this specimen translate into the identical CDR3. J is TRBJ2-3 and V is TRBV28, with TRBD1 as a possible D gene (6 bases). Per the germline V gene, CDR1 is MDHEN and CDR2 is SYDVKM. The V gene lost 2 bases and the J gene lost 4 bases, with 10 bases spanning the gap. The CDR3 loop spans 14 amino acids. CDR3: CASSLGGASDTQYF. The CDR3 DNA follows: TGTGCCAGCAGTTTAGGGGGCGCATCAGATACGCAGTATTTT.

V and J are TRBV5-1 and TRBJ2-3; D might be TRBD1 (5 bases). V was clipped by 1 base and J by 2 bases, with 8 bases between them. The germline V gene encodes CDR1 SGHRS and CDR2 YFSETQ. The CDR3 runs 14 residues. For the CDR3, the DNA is TGCGCCAGCAGCTTGCAGACAGCCACAGATACGCAGTATTTT. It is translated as CASSLQTATDTQYF.

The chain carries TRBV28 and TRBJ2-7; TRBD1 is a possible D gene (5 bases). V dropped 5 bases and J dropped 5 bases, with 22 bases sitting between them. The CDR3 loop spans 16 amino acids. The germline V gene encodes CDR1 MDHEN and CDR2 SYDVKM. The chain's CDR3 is CASSHQMDTPTDEQYF. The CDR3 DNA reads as TGTGCCAGCAGTCACCAAATGGACACCCCTACCGACGAGCAGTACTTC.

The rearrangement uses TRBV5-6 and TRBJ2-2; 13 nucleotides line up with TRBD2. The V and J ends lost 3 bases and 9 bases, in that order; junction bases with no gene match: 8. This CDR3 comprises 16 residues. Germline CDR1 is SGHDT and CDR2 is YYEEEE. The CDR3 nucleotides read TGTGCCAGCAGCTCATTCCCCGGGACTAGCGGGAGGGAGCTGTTTTTT. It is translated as CASSSFPGTSGRELFF.

In DNA form, the CDR3 reads TGTGCCAGCAGAGAACTAGCGGGAGCCCAAGAGACCCAGTACTTC. Residues: CASRELAGAQETQYF. This rearrangement joins TRBV2 to TRBJ2-5, with 11 bases fitting TRBD2. Unmatched junction bases numbered 4, after V lost 6 bases and J lost 1 base. Germline-derived CDR1 and CDR2 are SNHLY and FYNNEI. This CDR3 has 15 residues.

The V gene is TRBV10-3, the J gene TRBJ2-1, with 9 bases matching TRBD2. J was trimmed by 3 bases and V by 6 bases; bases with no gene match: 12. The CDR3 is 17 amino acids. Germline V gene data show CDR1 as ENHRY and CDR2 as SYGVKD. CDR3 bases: TGTGCCATCAGCCAACTGCTTTTAGCGGGAGACTACAATGAGCAGTTCTTC. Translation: CAISQLLLAGDYNEQFF.

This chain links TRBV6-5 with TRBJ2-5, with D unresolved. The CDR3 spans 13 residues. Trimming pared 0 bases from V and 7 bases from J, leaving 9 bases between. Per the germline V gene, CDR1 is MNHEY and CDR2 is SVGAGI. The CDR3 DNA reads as TGTGCCAGCAGTTACTCTTTAGAAGGGACCCAGTACTTC. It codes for CASSYSLEGTQYF.

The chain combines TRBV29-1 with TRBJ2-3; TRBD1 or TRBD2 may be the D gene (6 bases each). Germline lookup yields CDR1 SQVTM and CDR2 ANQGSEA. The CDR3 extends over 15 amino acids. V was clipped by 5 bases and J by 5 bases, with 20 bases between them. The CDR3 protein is CSVRGGPGEKDTQYF. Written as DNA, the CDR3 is TGCAGCGTTCGAGGGGGGCCAGGGGAGAAAGATACGCAGTATTTT.

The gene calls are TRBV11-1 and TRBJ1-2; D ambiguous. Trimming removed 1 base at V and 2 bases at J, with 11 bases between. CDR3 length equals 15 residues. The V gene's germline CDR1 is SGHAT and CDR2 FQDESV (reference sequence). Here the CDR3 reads CASSLGQLRNYGYTF. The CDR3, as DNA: TGTGCCAGCAGCTTAGGACAACTTCGGAACTATGGCTACACCTTC.

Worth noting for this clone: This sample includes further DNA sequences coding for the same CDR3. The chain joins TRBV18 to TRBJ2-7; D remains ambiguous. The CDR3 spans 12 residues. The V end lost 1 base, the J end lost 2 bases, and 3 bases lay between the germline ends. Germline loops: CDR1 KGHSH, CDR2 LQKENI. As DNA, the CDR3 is TGTGCCAGCTCACCACAGGCCTACGAGCAGTACTTC. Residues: CASSPQAYEQYF.

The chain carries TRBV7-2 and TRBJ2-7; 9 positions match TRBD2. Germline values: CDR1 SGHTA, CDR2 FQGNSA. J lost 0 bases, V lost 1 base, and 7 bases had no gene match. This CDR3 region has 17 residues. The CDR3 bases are TGTGCCAGCAGCTTAGTGTCTAGCGGGAAAGTCTCCTACGAGCAGTACTTC. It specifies CASSLVSSGKVSYEQYF.

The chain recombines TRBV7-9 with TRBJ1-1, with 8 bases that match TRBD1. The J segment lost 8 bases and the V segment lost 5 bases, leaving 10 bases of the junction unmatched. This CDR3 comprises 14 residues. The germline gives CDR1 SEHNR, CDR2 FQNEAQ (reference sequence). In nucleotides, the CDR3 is TGTGCCAGCAGCGCCGACAGGGGCCGCCCGGAAGCTTTCTTT. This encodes CASSADRGRPEAFF.

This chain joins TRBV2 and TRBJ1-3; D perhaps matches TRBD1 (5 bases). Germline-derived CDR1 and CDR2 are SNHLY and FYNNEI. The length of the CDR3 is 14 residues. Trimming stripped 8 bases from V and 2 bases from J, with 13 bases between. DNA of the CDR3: TGTGCCAGCGGGGGGGTGTTGGCTGGAAACACCATATATTTT. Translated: CASGGVLAGNTIYF. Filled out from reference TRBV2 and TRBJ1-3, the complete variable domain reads EPEVTQTPSHQVTQMGQEVILRCVPISNHLYFYWYRQILGQKVEFLVSFYNNEISEKSEIFDDQFSVERPDGSNFTLKIRSTKLEDSAMYFCASGGVLAGNTIYFGEGSWLTVV.

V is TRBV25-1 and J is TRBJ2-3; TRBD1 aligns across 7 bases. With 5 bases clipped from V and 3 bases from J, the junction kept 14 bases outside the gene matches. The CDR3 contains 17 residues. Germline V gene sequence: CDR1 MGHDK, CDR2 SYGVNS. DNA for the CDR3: TGTGCCAGCAGTAAGGTACAAGGACAGGCAGGAACAGATACGCAGTATTTT. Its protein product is CASSKVQGQAGTDTQYF.

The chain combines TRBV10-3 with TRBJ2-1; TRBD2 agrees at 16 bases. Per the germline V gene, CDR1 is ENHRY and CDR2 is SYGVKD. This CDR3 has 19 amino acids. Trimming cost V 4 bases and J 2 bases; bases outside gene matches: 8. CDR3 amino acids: CAISGPGLAGGQPYNEQFF. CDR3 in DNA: TGTGCCATCAGTGGTCCGGGACTAGCGGGAGGGCAACCCTACAATGAGCAGTTCTTC.

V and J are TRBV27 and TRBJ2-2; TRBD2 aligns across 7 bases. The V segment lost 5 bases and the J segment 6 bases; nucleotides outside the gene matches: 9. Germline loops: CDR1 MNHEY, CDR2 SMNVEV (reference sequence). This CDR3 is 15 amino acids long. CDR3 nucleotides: TGTGCCAGCAGTGTTGGGAGGGTGTTATCCGGGGAGCTGTTTTTT. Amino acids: CASSVGRVLSGELFF.

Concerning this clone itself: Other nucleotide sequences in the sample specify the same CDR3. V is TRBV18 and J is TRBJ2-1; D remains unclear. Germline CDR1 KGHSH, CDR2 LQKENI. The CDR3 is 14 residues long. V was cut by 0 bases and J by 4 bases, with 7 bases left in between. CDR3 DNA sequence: TGTGCCAGCTCACCACCGGCCCAGTACAATGAGCAGTTCTTC. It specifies CASSPPAQYNEQFF.

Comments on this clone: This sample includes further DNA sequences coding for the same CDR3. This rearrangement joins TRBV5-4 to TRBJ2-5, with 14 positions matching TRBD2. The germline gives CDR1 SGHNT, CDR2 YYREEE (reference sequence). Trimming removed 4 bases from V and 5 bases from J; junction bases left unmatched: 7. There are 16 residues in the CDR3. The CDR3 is CASSLGLAGGQETQYF. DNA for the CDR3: TGTGCCAGCAGCCTTGGACTAGCGGGGGGACAGGAGACCCAGTACTTC.

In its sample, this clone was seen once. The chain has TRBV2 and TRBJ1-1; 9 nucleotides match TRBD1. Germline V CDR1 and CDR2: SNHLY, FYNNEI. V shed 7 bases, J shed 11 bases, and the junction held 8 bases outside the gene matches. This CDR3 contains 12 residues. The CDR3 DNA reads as TGTGCCAGCACCGTTGGGACAGGGCTGGCTTTCTTT. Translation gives CASTVGTGLAFF.

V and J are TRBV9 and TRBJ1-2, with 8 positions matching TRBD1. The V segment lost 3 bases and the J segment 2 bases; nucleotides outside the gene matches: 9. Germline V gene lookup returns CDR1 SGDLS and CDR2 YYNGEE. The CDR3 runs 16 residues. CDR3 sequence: CASSADTGGTNYGYTF. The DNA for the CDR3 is TGTGCCAGCAGCGCCGACACAGGGGGGACCAACTATGGCTACACCTTC. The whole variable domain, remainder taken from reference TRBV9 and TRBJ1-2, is DSGVTQTPKHLITATGQRVTLRCSPRSGDLSVYWYQQSLDQGLQFLIQYYNGEERAKGNILERFSAQQFPDLHSELNLSSLELGDSALYFCASSADTGGTNYGYTFGSGTRLTVV.

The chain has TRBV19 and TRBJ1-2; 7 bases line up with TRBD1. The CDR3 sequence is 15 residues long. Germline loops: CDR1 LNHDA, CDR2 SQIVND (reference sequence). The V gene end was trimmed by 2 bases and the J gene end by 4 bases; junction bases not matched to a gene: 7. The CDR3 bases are TGTGCCAGTAGTATACACGGGACAGATTCCTATGGCTACACCTTC. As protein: CASSIHGTDSYGYTF. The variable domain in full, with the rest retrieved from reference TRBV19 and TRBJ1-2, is DGGITQSPKYLFRKEGQNVTLSCEQNLNHDAMYWYRQDPGQGLRLIYYSQIVNDFQKGDIAEGYSVSREKKESFPLTVTSAQKNPTAFYLCASSIHGTDSYGYTFGSGTRLTVV.

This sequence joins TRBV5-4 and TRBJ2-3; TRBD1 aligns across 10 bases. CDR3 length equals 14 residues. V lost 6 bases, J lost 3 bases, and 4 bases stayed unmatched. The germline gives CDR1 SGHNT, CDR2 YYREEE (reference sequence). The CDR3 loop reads CASTEGQGTDTQYF. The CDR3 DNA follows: TGTGCCAGCACCGAGGGACAGGGGACAGATACGCAGTATTTT.

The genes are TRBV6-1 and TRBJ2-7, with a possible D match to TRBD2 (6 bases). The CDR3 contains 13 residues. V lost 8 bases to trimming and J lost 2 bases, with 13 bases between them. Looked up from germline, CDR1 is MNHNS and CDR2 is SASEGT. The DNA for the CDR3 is TGTGCCAGCGTCACGGGGGTAACCTACGAGCAGTACTTC. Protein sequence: CASVTGVTYEQYF.

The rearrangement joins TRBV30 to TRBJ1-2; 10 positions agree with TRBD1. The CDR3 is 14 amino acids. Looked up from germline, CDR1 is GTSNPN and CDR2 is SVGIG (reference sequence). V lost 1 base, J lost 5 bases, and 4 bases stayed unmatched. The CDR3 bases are TGTGCCTGGAGTGCCGGGACAGGGGATTATGGCTACACCTTC. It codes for CAWSAGTGDYGYTF.

The CDR3 DNA reads TGTGCCAGCAGCCCGGGACAGGGAAGTATCCGGCAGTACTTC. It encodes CASSPGQGSIRQYF. The chain has TRBV11-2 and TRBJ2-7; 9 bases are a match to TRBD1. The V gene end was trimmed by 5 bases and the J gene end by 9 bases; junction bases not matched to a gene: 11. The germline V gene has CDR1 SGHAT and CDR2 FQNNGV. The length of the CDR3 is 14 residues.